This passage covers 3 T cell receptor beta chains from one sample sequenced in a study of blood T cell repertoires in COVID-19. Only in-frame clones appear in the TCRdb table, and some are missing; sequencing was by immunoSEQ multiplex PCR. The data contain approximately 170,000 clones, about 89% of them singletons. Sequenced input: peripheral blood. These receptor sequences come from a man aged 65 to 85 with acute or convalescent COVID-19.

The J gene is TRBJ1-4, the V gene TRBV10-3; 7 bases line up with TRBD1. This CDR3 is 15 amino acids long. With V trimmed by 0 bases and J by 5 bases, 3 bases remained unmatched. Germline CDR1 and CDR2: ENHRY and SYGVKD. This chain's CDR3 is CAISESRDRNEKLFF. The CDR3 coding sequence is TGTGCCATCAGTGAGTCCCGGGACAGAAATGAAAAACTGTTTTTT.

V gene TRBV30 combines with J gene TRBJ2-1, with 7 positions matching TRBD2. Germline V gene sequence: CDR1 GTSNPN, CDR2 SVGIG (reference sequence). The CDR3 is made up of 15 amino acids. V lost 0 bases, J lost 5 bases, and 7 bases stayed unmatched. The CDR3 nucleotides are TGTGCCTGGAGTGTACTGGGGGGGGTTGACAATGAGCAGTTCTTC. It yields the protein CAWSVLGGVDNEQFF.

The CDR3 DNA follows: TGTGCCTGGAGGGCCCGCGGACAACACCATTTCTCACCCCTCCACTTT. Translated, it gives CAWRARGQHHFSPLHF. V is TRBV30 and J is TRBJ1-6, with D maybe TRBD1 (5 bases). This CDR3 has 16 residues. Germline values: CDR1 GTSNPN, CDR2 SVGIG (reference sequence). V lost 3 bases and J lost 10, with 22 bases in between.